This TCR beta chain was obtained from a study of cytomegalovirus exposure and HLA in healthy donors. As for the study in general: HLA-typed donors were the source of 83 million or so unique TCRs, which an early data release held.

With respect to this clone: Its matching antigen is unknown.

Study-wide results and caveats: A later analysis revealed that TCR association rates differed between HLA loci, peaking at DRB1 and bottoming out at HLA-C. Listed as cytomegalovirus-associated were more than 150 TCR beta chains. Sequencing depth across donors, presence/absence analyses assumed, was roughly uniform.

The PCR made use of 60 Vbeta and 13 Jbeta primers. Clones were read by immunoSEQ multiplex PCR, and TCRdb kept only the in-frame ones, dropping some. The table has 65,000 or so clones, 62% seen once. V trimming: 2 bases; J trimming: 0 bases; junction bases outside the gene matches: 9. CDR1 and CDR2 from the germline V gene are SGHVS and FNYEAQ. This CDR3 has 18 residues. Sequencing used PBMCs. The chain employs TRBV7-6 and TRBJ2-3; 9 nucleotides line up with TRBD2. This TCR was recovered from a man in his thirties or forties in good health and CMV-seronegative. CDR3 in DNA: TGTGCCAGCAGCTTAAAGCAACGAAGCGGGGGGAGCACAGATACGCAGTATTTT. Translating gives CASSLKQRSGGSTDTQYF.